One and the same sample provided the 26 T cell receptor beta chains below, sequenced in a study of blood T cells in healthy people across ages. The authors ran a second PCR of about 6 to 11 cycles using a sample-barcoded 5' primer and a J-beta primer mix. TCRdb re-analysed the 5' RACE reads in MiXCR, keeping a single row per CDR3 protein. Among over a million distinct CDR3 sequences listed, roughly 43% were seen once. Specimen: blood. The receptors shown here come from a woman in her late teens or twenties in good health.

CDR3 amino acids: CASSPTSGRLYEQYF. The CDR3 DNA follows: TGTGCCAGCTCACCAACCAGCGGGAGGCTCTACGAGCAGTACTTC. The chain couples TRBV18 to TRBJ2-7, with 9 bases fitting TRBD2. Per germline, CDR1 KGHSH and CDR2 LQKENI. Trimming cost V 2 bases and J 3 bases; bases outside gene matches: 5. The CDR3 runs 15 residues.

This sequence joins TRBV7-9 and TRBJ1-1; the D gene is possibly TRBD1 (6 bases). CDR3 length: 13 amino acids. In germline, CDR1 is SEHNR, CDR2 FQNEAQ (reference sequence). V shed 5 bases and J shed 4 bases, with 11 bases lying between them. The CDR3 sequence: CASSGGQSTEAFF. As DNA, the CDR3 is TGTGCCAGCAGCGGTGGACAGAGCACTGAAGCTTTCTTT.

Regarding this clonotype: The conserved phenylalanine or tryptophan is not found at the CDR3 terminus, so this likely reflects a read error. The J gene is TRBJ2-7, the V gene TRBV4-2; TRBD2 matches 8 bases. The CDR3 contains 16 residues. Unmatched junction bases numbered 7, after V lost 1 base and J lost 2 bases. CDR1 is LGHNA and CDR2 is YNFKEQ in the germline V gene. The CDR3 loop is CASSQAGTRTTYEQYL. CDR3 DNA: TGTGCCAGCAGCCAAGCCGGGACTAGAACAACCTACGAGCAGTACTTG.

The chain has TRBV6-5 and TRBJ2-1; D gene uncertain. CDR3 length equals 13 residues. V lost 8 bases, J lost 2 bases, and 10 bases lay in between. Germline CDR1 is MNHEY and CDR2 is SVGAGI. The CDR3 DNA is TGTGCCAGCGGGCCCCGACCCTACAATGAGCAGTTCTTC. This encodes CASGPRPYNEQFF.

This clonotype was recorded a few times. V gene TRBV20-1 combines with J gene TRBJ2-7, with D hard to call. Per the germline V gene, CDR1 is DFQATT and CDR2 is SNEGSKA (reference sequence). The CDR3 is 12 amino acids. V was trimmed by 3 bases and J by 4 bases, leaving 10 bases between them. CDR3 sequence (DNA): TGCAGTGCTAGCGGCTCCAATTACGAGCAGTACTTC. Encoded protein: CSASGSNYEQYF.

The chain couples TRBV6-1 to TRBJ1-5; D not certain. There are 15 residues in the CDR3. In germline, CDR1 is MNHNS, CDR2 SASEGT. Trimming removed 7 bases from V and 1 base from J, with 14 bases in between. CDR3 amino acids: CASTILGGSNQPQHF. DNA of the CDR3: TGTGCCAGCACGATCCTAGGTGGGAGCAATCAGCCCCAGCATTTT.

The rearrangement links TRBV2 to TRBJ1-1; a weak D match, TRBD1 (5 bases). The CDR3 spans 12 residues. Germline V gives CDR1 SNHLY, CDR2 FYNNEI. Trimming left V 8 bases short and J 8 bases short, with 15 bases between. CDR3 loop: CASDMAGWEAFF. CDR3 bases: TGTGCCAGCGATATGGCAGGGTGGGAAGCTTTCTTT.

This chain connects TRBV20-1 to TRBJ2-1; 12 bases agree with TRBD2. The length of the CDR3 is 11 residues. Germline V gene sequence: CDR1 DFQATT, CDR2 SNEGSKA (reference sequence). J was trimmed by 10 bases and V by 6 bases; bases with no gene match: 1. The DNA for the CDR3 is TGCAGTGCAGGGACTAGCGGGGAGCAGTTCTTC. This translates into CSAGTSGEQFF.

CDR3 sequence reads: CASSESGGVYSPLHF. Here the CDR3 DNA reads TGTGCCAGCAGTGAATCGGGGGGCGTGTATTCACCCCTCCACTTT. V is TRBV25-1 and J is TRBJ1-6; a weak D match, TRBD1 (6 bases). The CDR3 runs 15 residues. Germline CDR1 and CDR2: MGHDK and SYGVNS. V lost 1 base to trimming and J lost 8 bases, with 12 bases between them.

The rearrangement links TRBV20-1 to TRBJ1-2, with unresolved D. Trimming shortened V by 2 bases and J by 6 bases, and 13 bases separated the two germline ends. CDR3 length equals 13 residues. Germline V gene lookup returns CDR1 DFQATT and CDR2 SNEGSKA (reference sequence). The chain's CDR3 is CSARRRNDDGYTF. Written as DNA, the CDR3 is TGCAGTGCTAGAAGAAGGAATGACGATGGCTACACCTTC.

This chain links TRBV20-1 with TRBJ1-1; a possible D gene is TRBD1 (5 bases). Trimming stripped 0 bases from V and 4 bases from J, with 18 bases between. The CDR3 is made up of 16 amino acids. Germline CDR1 and CDR2: DFQATT and SNEGSKA (reference sequence). The CDR3, as DNA: TGCAGTGCTAGAGATCTTGGCAGGGCGAGGATCACTGAAGCTTTCTTT. It yields the protein CSARDLGRARITEAFF.

This clonotype was counted once. V is TRBV27 and J is TRBJ2-7; D perhaps matches TRBD1 (7 bases). V lost 6 bases, J lost 2 bases, and 11 bases lay in between. The germline V gene has CDR1 MNHEY and CDR2 SMNVEV (reference sequence). The length of the CDR3 is 13 residues. CDR3 in DNA: TGTGCCAGCAGGTTCAGGGGGGCCTACGAGCAGTACTTC. It translates to CASRFRGAYEQYF.

The gene calls are TRBV4-1 and TRBJ1-5; TRBD1 aligns across 9 bases. The V gene's germline CDR1 is MGHRA and CDR2 YSYEKL. V lost 0 bases, J lost 1 base, and 7 bases stayed unmatched. This CDR3 is built from 18 residues. In DNA form, the CDR3 reads TGCGCCAGCAGCCAAGAGGGGGGGACAGGGACCAGCAATCAGCCCCAGCATTTT. This gives the protein CASSQEGGTGTSNQPQHF.

The V gene is TRBV12-3 or TRBV12-4, the J gene TRBJ1-6; D is possibly TRBD1 (6 bases). Trimming shortened V by 7 bases and J by 10 bases, and 14 bases separated the two germline ends. This CDR3 is built from 13 residues. CDR3 coding DNA: TGTGCCAGCACCGTGGGGGGGCAGTCACCCCTCCACTTT. Translated: CASTVGGQSPLHF.

There are a few counts of this clonotype. The rearrangement links TRBV27 to TRBJ2-7; D is perhaps TRBD1 (5 bases). The ends were cut back, 3 bases at V and 0 bases at J, with 9 bases in the middle. CDR1 is MNHEY, CDR2 SMNVEV, per germline (reference sequence). CDR3 length equals 14 residues. CDR3 loop: CASSFVRASYEQYF. DNA of the CDR3: TGTGCCAGCAGTTTTGTCAGGGCCTCCTACGAGCAGTACTTC.

The chain links TRBV6-5 to TRBJ1-2, with TRBD1 as a possible D gene (6 bases). The CDR3 contains 14 residues. Between the trimmed V and J ends, which lost 6 bases and 3 bases, there was a span of 14 bases. CDR1 is MNHEY and CDR2 is SVGAGI in the germline V gene. In DNA form, the CDR3 reads TGTGCCAGCAGCTACCGACAGGTTCACTATGGCTACACCTTC. Its translation is CASSYRQVHYGYTF.

The sample holds one count of this clonotype. The CDR3 DNA sequence: TGTGCCAGCAGCTTGACGCCCAACACAGATACGCAGTATTTT. Its translation is CASSLTPNTDTQYF. V and J are TRBV7-3 and TRBJ2-3; D gene ambiguous. There are 14 residues in the CDR3. Germline V gene data show CDR1 as SGHTA and CDR2 as FQGTGA. The V end lost 3 bases, the J end lost 2 bases, and 9 bases lay between the germline ends.

The V call is TRBV18, the J call TRBJ2-1; D is unclear. This CDR3 comprises 13 residues. Between the trimmed V and J ends, which lost 3 bases and 4 bases, there was a span of 7 bases. Germline-derived CDR1 and CDR2 are KGHSH and LQKENI. The CDR3 DNA reads TGTGCCAGCTCACCCGGCGAATACAATGAGCAGTTCTTC. This codes for CASSPGEYNEQFF.

The chain joins TRBV2 to TRBJ2-7, with 10 bases matching TRBD2. This CDR3 contains 15 residues. The V segment lost 3 bases and the J segment 6 bases; nucleotides outside the gene matches: 8. Germline V CDR1 and CDR2: SNHLY, FYNNEI. The CDR3 DNA follows: TGTGCCAGCAGTGACCTCCTAGCGGGAGCGGGCGAGCAGTACTTC. It translates to CASSDLLAGAGEQYF.

This clonotype occurred a few times. This chain connects TRBV15 to TRBJ2-7; 8 bases line up with TRBD1. After removal of 5 bases from V and 3 bases from J, the junction contained 9 bases not matched to a gene. The CDR3 runs 15 residues. CDR1 is LNHNV, CDR2 YYDKDF, per germline (reference sequence). The CDR3: CATSGPLGQGYEQYF. CDR3 in DNA: TGTGCCACCAGCGGACCTCTAGGACAGGGCTACGAGCAGTACTTC.

This chain connects TRBV6-5 to TRBJ1-3, with no clear D. The CDR3 covers 15 residues. V lost 6 bases and J lost 5, with 17 bases in between. CDR1 is MNHEY and CDR2 is SVGAGI in the germline V gene. DNA for the CDR3: TGTGCCAGCAGCCGACCCCCGGATGGGAGAAACACCATATATTTT. Its translation is CASSRPPDGRNTIYF.

This clonotype appeared a few times. This sequence joins TRBV30 and TRBJ2-7, with a tentative D call TRBD2 (6 bases). Germline loops: CDR1 GTSNPN, CDR2 SVGIG (reference sequence). The CDR3 has 10 residues. V shed 5 bases and J shed 8 bases, with 10 bases lying between them. CDR3 sequence: CAWGGIQQYF. In DNA, the CDR3 is TGTGCCTGGGGGGGGATCCAGCAGTACTTC.

The V gene is TRBV29-1, the J gene TRBJ2-5, with D unclear. Germline V gene sequence: CDR1 SQVTM, CDR2 ANQGSEA. The CDR3 extends over 14 amino acids. The V gene lost 4 bases and the J gene lost 1 base, with 13 bases spanning the gap. CDR3 amino acids: CSVGGSVFQETQYF. The CDR3 DNA reads TGCAGCGTTGGGGGAAGTGTATTCCAAGAGACCCAGTACTTC. Combining the CDR3 with reference TRBV29-1 and TRBJ2-5 gives the whole variable domain SAVISQKPSRDICQRGTSLTIQCQVDSQVTMMFWYRQQPGQSLTLIATANQGSEATYESGFVIDKFPISRPNLTFSTLTVSNMSPEDSSIYLCSVGGSVFQETQYFGPGTRLLVL.

The chain has TRBV12-3 or TRBV12-4 and TRBJ1-2; D remains unclear. This CDR3 is built from 15 residues. Trimming pared 7 bases from V and 3 bases from J, leaving 18 bases between. This CDR3 is CASTGGALGDYGYTF. The CDR3 bases are TGTGCCAGCACGGGAGGAGCTCTTGGGGACTATGGCTACACCTTC.

This chain links TRBV11-1 with TRBJ2-1, with TRBD2 as a possible D gene (7 bases). Germline assignment: CDR1 SGHAT and CDR2 FQDESV (reference sequence). This CDR3 spans 21 amino acids. Trimming cost V 2 bases and J 3 bases, with 29 bases left between them. Here the CDR3 reads CASSLWRTAGANPRGYNEQFF. The CDR3 DNA reads TGTGCCAGCAGCTTATGGAGAACGGCGGGGGCTAATCCGAGGGGCTACAATGAGCAGTTCTTC.

V is TRBV29-1 and J is TRBJ2-5; D is uncertain. Trimming shortened V by 5 bases and J by 1 base, and 8 bases separated the two germline ends. Germline assignment: CDR1 SQVTM and CDR2 ANQGSEA. This CDR3 region has 12 residues. In DNA, the CDR3 is TGCAGCGTTTTAGCCCCCCAAGAGACCCAGTACTTC. This translates into CSVLAPQETQYF.